The next 14 T cell receptor beta chains were all read from a single sample in a study of CD8 T cells in ankylosing spondylitis. Whole-study findings and limits: A motif of 7 to 9 highly homologous TCR beta variants was seen as apparently characteristic of ankylosing spondylitis blood.

One entry per CDR3 protein, called by TCRdb with MiXCR from the 5' RACE reads. The table shows some 800,000 distinct CDR3 sequences, with 10% to 15% occurring only once. These receptors' antigens are unknown. Sequencing used blood, either unsorted or a sorted T cell fraction (not recorded which). These receptors came from a male donor with ankylosing spondylitis.

The V gene is TRBV4-1, the J gene TRBJ2-6; perhaps D is TRBD1 or TRBD2 (5 bases each). This CDR3 is 16 amino acids long. The germline CDR1 and CDR2 sequences are MGHRA and YSYEKL. Between the trimmed V and J ends, which lost 8 bases and 1 base, there was a span of 15 bases. CDR3: CASQGSGDSGANVLTF. The CDR3 DNA sequence: TGCGCCAGCCAGGGATCCGGGGATTCTGGGGCCAACGTCCTGACTTTC.

The table lists this clonotype with many counts. The chain links TRBV5-1 to TRBJ2-3; D gene unclear. CDR3 length: 15 amino acids. Trimming stripped 1 base from V and 0 bases from J, with 9 bases between. The V gene's germline CDR1 is SGHRS and CDR2 YFSETQ. The CDR3 is CASSLLATSTDTQYF. The CDR3 DNA reads as TGCGCCAGCAGCTTGCTTGCAACTAGCACAGATACGCAGTATTTT. The full variable domain, its missing parts supplied by reference TRBV5-1 and TRBJ2-3, is KAGVTQTPRYLIKTRGQQVTLSCSPISGHRSVSWYQQTPGQGLQFLFEYFSETQRNKGNFPGRFSGRQFSNSRSEMNVSTLELGDSALYLCASSLLATSTDTQYFGPGTRLTVL.

This clonotype showed up many times. The chain employs TRBV29-1 and TRBJ1-2, with TRBD1 matching 7 bases. The CDR3 runs 14 residues. Germline CDR1 reads SQVTM; CDR2 reads ANQGSEA. The trim removed 7 bases at V and 0 bases at J, leaving 8 bases unmatched. CDR3 protein: CSGTGTETNYGYTF. The CDR3 DNA is TGCAGCGGCACCGGGACAGAGACTAACTATGGCTACACCTTC.

The table lists this clonotype with many counts. This chain connects TRBV4-2 to TRBJ2-1, with unresolved D. Germline V gives CDR1 LGHNA, CDR2 YNFKEQ. Trimming pared 4 bases from V and 5 bases from J, leaving 9 bases between. The CDR3 has 13 residues. The CDR3 region is CASSRDPNNEQFF. CDR3 nucleotide sequence: TGTGCCAGCAGCCGCGACCCGAACAATGAGCAGTTCTTC.

This sequence joins TRBV29-1 and TRBJ2-5, with 10 bases matching TRBD1. The germline gives CDR1 SQVTM, CDR2 ANQGSEA. With 4 bases clipped from V and 0 bases from J, the junction kept 8 bases outside the gene matches. CDR3 size: 16 residues. CDR3 in DNA: TGCAGCGTTGTGGGGACAGGGGATAGGTACCAAGAGACCCAGTACTTC. Its translation is CSVVGTGDRYQETQYF.

This clonotype was counted only a few times. J is TRBJ1-6 and V is TRBV27; D gene unclear. The ends were cut back, 6 bases at V and 12 bases at J, with 9 bases in the middle. The V gene's germline CDR1 is MNHEY and CDR2 SMNVEV (reference sequence). The CDR3 contains 11 residues. Here the CDR3 DNA reads TGTGCCAGCAGCTCTGTGGGACCCCTCCACTTT. Translation: CASSSVGPLHF.

V is TRBV28 and J is TRBJ2-7, with 8 positions matching TRBD1. With 4 bases clipped from V and 1 base from J, the junction kept 9 bases outside the gene matches. The CDR3 sequence is 16 residues long. Germline assignment: CDR1 MDHEN and CDR2 SYDVKM. The CDR3 reads CASSSSGQGLSYEQYF. The DNA of the CDR3 is TGTGCCAGCAGTTCCTCCGGACAGGGTTTATCCTACGAGCAGTACTTC.

This clonotype was detected only a few times. The chain couples TRBV4-3 to TRBJ2-3; D remains unclear. Germline V lookup: CDR1 LGHNA, CDR2 YSLEER. The ends were cut back, 1 base at V and 5 bases at J, with 7 bases in the middle. This CDR3 spans 13 amino acids. In nucleotides, the CDR3 is TGCGCCAGCAGCCAAGGGCAGAAAGATACGCAGTATTTT. Translated: CASSQGQKDTQYF.

The table lists this clonotype with many counts. CDR3: CASSIQAQGDFYEQYF. In nucleotides, the CDR3 is TGTGCCAGCAGCATACAGGCGCAGGGAGACTTCTACGAGCAGTACTTC. This rearrangement joins TRBV4-2 to TRBJ2-7; tentatively, D is TRBD1 or TRBD2 (5 bases each). The V gene's germline CDR1 is LGHNA and CDR2 YNFKEQ. Trimming pared 5 bases from V and 3 bases from J, leaving 20 bases between. This CDR3 has 16 amino acids.

The rearrangement uses TRBV20-1 and TRBJ2-1; possible D gene TRBD1, 6 bases. The CDR3 extends over 16 amino acids. Germline loops: CDR1 DFQATT, CDR2 SNEGSKA (reference sequence). Trimming removed 5 bases at V and 0 bases at J, with 17 bases between. CDR3 sequence reads: CSALSQGTGSYNEQFF. The CDR3 DNA sequence: TGCAGTGCTCTTTCACAGGGTACTGGCTCCTACAATGAGCAGTTCTTC.

CDR3 in amino acids: CSARSDYPYNEQFF. The CDR3 coding sequence is TGCAGTGCTAGGTCGGACTATCCCTACAATGAGCAGTTCTTC. This chain joins TRBV20-1 and TRBJ2-1, with D possibly matching TRBD2 (6 bases). V lost 3 bases and J lost 2, with 11 bases in between. Germline V gene sequence: CDR1 DFQATT, CDR2 SNEGSKA (reference sequence). The CDR3 length is 14 residues.

This clonotype appeared a few times. The chain couples TRBV28 to TRBJ2-7; 11 bases match TRBD2. J lost 2 bases, V lost 9 bases, and 6 bases had no gene match. The CDR3 spans 14 residues. Germline loops: CDR1 MDHEN, CDR2 SYDVKM. The CDR3: CASHTSGRPYEQYF. CDR3 nucleotide sequence: TGTGCCAGTCATACTAGCGGGAGACCCTACGAGCAGTACTTC.

This clonotype was counted many times. The chain couples TRBV20-1 to TRBJ1-2, with D possibly matching TRBD1 (5 bases). Per germline, CDR1 DFQATT and CDR2 SNEGSKA (reference sequence). The CDR3 covers 12 residues. The V and J ends lost 6 bases and 4 bases respectively, with 12 bases between them. The CDR3 sequence: CSALIRAYGYTF. CDR3 sequence (DNA): TGCAGTGCCCTTATCAGGGCCTATGGCTACACCTTC.

As to this clonotype: At one end, the junction sequence differs from germline, possibly due to a read error. The chain couples TRBV7-8 to TRBJ1-6; TRBD1 might be the D (5 bases). The CDR3 runs 13 residues. Germline V gene lookup returns CDR1 SGHVS and CDR2 FQNEAQ. The CDR3 sequence: CASTGREGSPLHF. CDR3 nucleotides: TGTGCGAGCACGGGCAGGGAGGGCTCACCCCTCCACTTT.